This T cell receptor beta chain was profiled in a study of T cell responses to AZD1222 COVID-19 vaccine. Study-wide results and caveats: Possibly, clonal diversity was underestimated; donors were largely white British and included more females. Within unmutated variant regions lay the reported targets of nearly half of spike-specific TCRs.

TCRdb keeps only in-frame clones here, not all; method: immunoSEQ multiplex PCR. Of 120,000 to 150,000 clones in the sample, roughly nine tenths are singletons; the top ten hold approximately 1.8%. With regard to this clone: Its matching antigen is unknown.

The germline gives CDR1 LNHDA, CDR2 SQIVND (reference sequence). The CDR3 sequence is 15 residues long. Trimming removed 3 bases at V and 4 bases at J, with 13 bases between. Here the sequenced sample was peripheral blood, taken 28 days after the second AZD1222 dose. This rearrangement joins TRBV19 to TRBJ2-1; D may be TRBD1 (7 bases). The origin of this receptor is an adult who received the AZD1222 COVID-19 vaccine. DNA for the CDR3: TGTGCCAGTAGTATCGGAGGGGGCGCTTACAATGAGCAGTTCTTC. This codes for CASSIGGGAYNEQFF.